A selection of T cell receptor beta chains follows, all from one sample in a study of cytomegalovirus exposure and HLA in healthy donors. Libraries were prepared by immunoSEQ multiplex PCR; TCRdb keeps only in-frame clonotypes and omits some of them. Of tens of thousands of clones listed, 84% are singletons. Sequenced: PBMCs. These receptors were collected from a man between 65 and 85 years old in good health and CMV-seropositive. CDR3s include the opening cysteine and the closing phenylalanine or tryptophan. A D gene is named only where the DNA matches it firmly. Not every row has a clone size; where given, it reads once, few, many or a size class.

>TRBD1|TRBV7-9|TRBJ2-6|-
TGTGCCAGCACCGAGGATCGGACAGGGGGGGTTGGGGCCAACGTCCTGACTTTC
CASTEDRTGGVGANVLTF
>-|TRBV27|TRBJ2-5|few
TGTGCCAGCAGTTCCGGGATCAAGGAGTACTTC
CASSSGIKEYF
>-|TRBV29-1|TRBJ2-1|-
TGCAGCGTCAGATCGGGATCCAGGAGCAGCTCCTACAATGAGCAGTTCTTC
CSVRSGSRSSSYNEQFF
>-|TRBV2|TRBJ2-7|-
TGTGCCAGCAACCGGGGTAGCTCCTACGAGCAGTACTTC
CASNRGSSYEQYF
>TRBD1|TRBV6-6|TRBJ1-2|-
TGTGCCAGCAGTAACCCCGGACAGGGGGTTTATGGCTACACCTTC
CASSNPGQGVYGYTF
>TRBD1|TRBV6-1|TRBJ1-4|-
TGTGCCAGCAGAGGGACAGGGGGTAGTAAACTGTTTTTT
CASRGTGGSKLFF
>-|TRBV6-1|TRBJ2-3|once
TGTGCCAGCAGCGAGGGCTACACAGATACGCAGTATTTT
CASSEGYTDTQYF
>TRBD1|TRBV14|TRBJ1-1|-
TGTGCCAGCAGCCAAGATATACTTTGGTTGAGGGGGCCTTTGAACACTGAAGCTTTCTTT
CASSQDILWLRGPLNTEAFF
>TRBD1|TRBV7-3|TRBJ2-7|-
TGTGCCAGCAGCTCGGGACAGGGCTCCTACGAGCAGTACTTC
CASSSGQGSYEQYF
>TRBD2|TRBV30|TRBJ2-3|-
TGTGCCTCAGGGCTAGCGGGATCAGATACGCAGTATTTT
CASGLAGSDTQYF
>TRBD1|TRBV6-1|TRBJ2-3|-
TGTGCCAGCAGTGACCAACAGGGGGCCACAGATACGCAGTATTTT
CASSDQQGATDTQYF
>TRBD1|TRBV18|TRBJ1-5|-
TGTGCCAGCTCACCACCATCCCAGGGGGTTGCCCAGCCCCAGCATTTT
CASSPPSQGVAQPQHF
>TRBD2|TRBV18|TRBJ2-1|-
TGTGCCAGCTCACCGGGGGGGACTGAGCAGTTCTTC
CASSPGGTEQFF
>TRBD1|TRBV19|TRBJ2-5|-
TGTGCCAGTAGTATTGGGACAGGGTTCTCAGAGACCCAGTACTTC
CASSIGTGFSETQYF
>-|TRBV19|TRBJ1-5|few
TGTGCCAGTTCTTCCAGGGGTATGAACCAGCCCCAGCATTTT
CASSSRGMNQPQHF
>TRBD1|TRBV10-1|TRBJ2-2|-
TGCGCCAGCAGCGATAAGACAGGGGGCCCCGGGGAGCTGTTTTTT
CASSDKTGGPGELFF
>-|TRBV5-6|TRBJ1-6|-
TGTGCCAGCAGCTTGTGGGGGCCGTCGGCACCCCTCCACTTT
CASSLWGPSAPLHF
>-|TRBV28|TRBJ1-1|-
TGTGCCAGCAGTTTGGGGAGCCAAGCTTTCTTT
CASSLGSQAFF
>TRBD1|TRBV4-1|TRBJ2-7|-
TGCGCCAGCAGCCAAGCGGAAGGCGACAGGGGGGACTACGAGCAGTACTTC
CASSQAEGDRGDYEQYF
>TRBD1|TRBV7-2|TRBJ2-7|-
TGTGCCAGCAGCATCGGACAGGGCATCAACGAGCAGTACTTC
CASSIGQGINEQYF
>-|TRBV6-1|TRBJ1-2|few
TGTGCCAGCAGTGCAACAGGCTATGGCTACACCTTC
CASSATGYGYTF
>-|TRBV2|TRBJ2-7|once
TGTGCCAGCAGTGACCTTCGGGCCTACGAGCAGTACTTC
CASSDLRAYEQYF
>TRBD1|TRBV5-8|TRBJ2-7|-
TGTGCCAGCAGCAATAACAGGGGGCTCTCCGAGCAGTACTTC
CASSNNRGLSEQYF
>-|TRBV6-6|TRBJ2-5|-
TGTGCCAGCAGTTACTCGGGACAAGAAATCGAGACCCAGTACTTC
CASSYSGQEIETQYF
>-|TRBV6-5|TRBJ1-4|-
TGTGCCAGCAGGGAGAGTAATGAAAAACTGTTTTTT
CASRESNEKLFF
>-|TRBV18|TRBJ1-4|-
TGTGCCAGCTCACCGGGGCGGGACAATGAAAAACTGTTTTTT
CASSPGRDNEKLFF
>-|TRBV9|TRBJ1-1|-
TGTGCCAGCAGCGTCCTGGACAGCCTGAACACTGAAGCTTTCTTT
CASSVLDSLNTEAFF